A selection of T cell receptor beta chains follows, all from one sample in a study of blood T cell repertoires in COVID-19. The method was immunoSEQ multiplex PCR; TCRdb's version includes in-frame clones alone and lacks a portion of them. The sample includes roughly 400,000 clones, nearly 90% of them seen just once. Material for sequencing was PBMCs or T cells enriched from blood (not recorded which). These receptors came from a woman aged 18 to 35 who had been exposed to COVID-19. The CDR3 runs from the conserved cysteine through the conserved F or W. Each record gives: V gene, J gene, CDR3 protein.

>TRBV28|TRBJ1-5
CASSLAAGELNQPQHF
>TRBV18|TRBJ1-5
CASSTRDREGEPQHF
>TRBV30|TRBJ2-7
CAWSVGGGSAEQYF
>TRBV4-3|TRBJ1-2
CASSQGRSGNYGYTF
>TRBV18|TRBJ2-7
CASSPRVATFYEQYF
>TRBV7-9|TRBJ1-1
CASSLHINMNTEAFF
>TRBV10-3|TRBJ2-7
CAISRTSYEQYF
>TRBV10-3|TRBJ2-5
CATLQTGEETQYF
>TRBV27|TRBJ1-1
CASSSRGTGNLLNTEAFF
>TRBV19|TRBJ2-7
CASSIKEGLVYEQYF
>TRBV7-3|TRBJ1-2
CASSLPSGNGYTF
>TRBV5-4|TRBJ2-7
CASRYSGGRSYEQYF
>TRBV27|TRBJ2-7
CASARGEESYEQYF
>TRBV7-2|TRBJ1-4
CASSLADSLSNEKLFF
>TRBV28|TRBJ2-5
CASRGQGALYQETQYF
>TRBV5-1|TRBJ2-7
CASSLGVGSGVKSYEQYF
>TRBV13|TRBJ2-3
CASSSSLAGGLVDTQYF
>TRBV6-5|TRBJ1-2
CASSKTGTVNYGYTF
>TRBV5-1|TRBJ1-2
CASSYVTGEYGYTF
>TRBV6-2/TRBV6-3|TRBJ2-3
CASSYTGGPNTQYF
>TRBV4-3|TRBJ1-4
CASSQLTIRGANEKLFF
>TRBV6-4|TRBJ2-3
CASSLAGATDTQYF
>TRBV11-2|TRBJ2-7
CASSLATGGEQYF
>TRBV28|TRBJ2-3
CASRPNYGTGTGTDTQYF
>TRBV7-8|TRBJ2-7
CASSNGNRGFSEQYF